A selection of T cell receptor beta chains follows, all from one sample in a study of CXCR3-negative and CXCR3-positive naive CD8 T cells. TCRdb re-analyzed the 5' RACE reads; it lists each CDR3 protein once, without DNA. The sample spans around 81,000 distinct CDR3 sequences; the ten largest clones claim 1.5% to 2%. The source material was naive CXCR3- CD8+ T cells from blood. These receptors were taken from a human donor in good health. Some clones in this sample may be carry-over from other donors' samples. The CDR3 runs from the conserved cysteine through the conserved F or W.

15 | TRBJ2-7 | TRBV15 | CATSRDLEGSNEQYF
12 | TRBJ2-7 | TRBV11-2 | CASIGTAYEQYF
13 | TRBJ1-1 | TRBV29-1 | CSVWAQGNTEAFF
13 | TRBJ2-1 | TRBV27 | CASSPRGGYEQFF
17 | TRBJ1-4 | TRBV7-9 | CASSFDGSGPANEKLFF
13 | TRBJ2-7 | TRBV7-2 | CASSLTDWYEQYF
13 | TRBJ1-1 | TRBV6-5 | CASSSQGNTEAFF
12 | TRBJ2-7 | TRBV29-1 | CSAGGRSYEQYF
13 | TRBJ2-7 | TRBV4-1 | CASSQAQFYEQYF
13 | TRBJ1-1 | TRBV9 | CASSETGYGEAFF
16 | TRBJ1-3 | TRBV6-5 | CASSYSKGAPGNTIYF
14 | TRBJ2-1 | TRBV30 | CAWRVGVVGNEQFF
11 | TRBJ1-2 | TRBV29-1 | CSVEHLYGYTF
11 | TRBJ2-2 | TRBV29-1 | CSVVYAGELFF
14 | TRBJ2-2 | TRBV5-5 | CASSRSYGTGELFF
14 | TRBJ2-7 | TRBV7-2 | CASSPGLFSHEQYF
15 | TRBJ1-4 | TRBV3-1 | CASRIHHATNEKLFF
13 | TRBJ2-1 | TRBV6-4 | CASSGGEHNEQFF
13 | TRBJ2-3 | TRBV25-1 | CASSNLREDTQYF
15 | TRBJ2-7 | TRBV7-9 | CASSPRGGSLSEQYF
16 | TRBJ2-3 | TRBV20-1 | CSARAASGRVGDTQYF
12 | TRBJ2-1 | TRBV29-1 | CYLVGADNEQFF
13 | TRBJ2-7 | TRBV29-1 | CSVLTPSDNEQYF
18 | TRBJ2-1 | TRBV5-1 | CASSFGLAGGVLYNEQFF
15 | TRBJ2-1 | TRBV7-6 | CASSQRGAINNEQFF
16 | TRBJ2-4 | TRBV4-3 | CASSQDGTRGVNIQYF
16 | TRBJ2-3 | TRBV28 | CASSPWTGLHPDTQYF
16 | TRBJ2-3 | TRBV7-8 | CASSLDGGLTSDTQYF
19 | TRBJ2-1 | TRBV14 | CASSQSPWRGGGQGNEQFF
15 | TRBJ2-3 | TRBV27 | CASSPIRGSTDTQYF
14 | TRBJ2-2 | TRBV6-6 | CASSYFRDAGELFF
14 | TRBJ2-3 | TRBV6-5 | CASSSGTGRETQYF
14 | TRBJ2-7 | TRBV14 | CASSLHGSSYEQYF
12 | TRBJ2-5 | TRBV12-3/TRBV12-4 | CASSFLSETQYF
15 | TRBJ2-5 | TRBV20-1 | CSASPGWGLQETQYF
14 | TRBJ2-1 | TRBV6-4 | CASSADPPYNEQFF
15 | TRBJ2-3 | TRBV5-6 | CASGGGLSVTDTQYF
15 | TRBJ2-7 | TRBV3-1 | CASSQEDEGSYEQYF
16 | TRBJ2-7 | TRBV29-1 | CSALGTGATGDYEQYF
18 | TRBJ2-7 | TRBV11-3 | CASSLDFPGGETSYEQYF
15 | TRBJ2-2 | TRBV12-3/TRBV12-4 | CASSPSGLNTGELFF
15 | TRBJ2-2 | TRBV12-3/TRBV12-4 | CASSSIDPITGELFF
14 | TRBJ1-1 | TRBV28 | CASSLGGADTEAFF
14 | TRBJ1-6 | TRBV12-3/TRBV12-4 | CASSPTAGTGGLHF
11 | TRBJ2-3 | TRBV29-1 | CSVEVTQTQYF
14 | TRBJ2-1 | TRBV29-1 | CSVPRRDSNNEQFF
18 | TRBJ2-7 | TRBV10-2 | CASTEPLAGGPLYYEQYF
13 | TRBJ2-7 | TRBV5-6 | CASRDGQGYEQYF
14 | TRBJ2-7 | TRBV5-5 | CASSWSGGNYEQYF
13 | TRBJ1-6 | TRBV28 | CASSLRAVSPLHF
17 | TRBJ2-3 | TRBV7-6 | CASSPARDRPTWDTQYF
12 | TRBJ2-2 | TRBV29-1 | CSVVPNTGELFF
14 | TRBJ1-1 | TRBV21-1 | CASSKATGNTEAFF
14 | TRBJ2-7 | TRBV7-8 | CASSTRGGGNEQYF